A selection of T cell receptor beta chains follows, all from one sample in a study of cytomegalovirus exposure and HLA in healthy donors. Only in-frame clones appear in the TCRdb table, and some are missing; sequencing was by immunoSEQ multiplex PCR. The sample has some 150,000 clones, 70% to 80% seen once. Material for sequencing was PBMCs. These receptor sequences come from a woman between 45 and 65 years old in good health and CMV-seronegative. Both conserved end residues are part of each CDR3. Clone size is not always given. Where it is, it says once, few, many or a class for expanded clones.

J gene: TRBJ1-1; clone size: NA; V gene: TRBV14; CDR3 protein: CASKGQTLNTEAFF
J gene: TRBJ2-1; clone size: NA; V gene: TRBV4-2; CDR3 protein: CASSQVGTSDYNEQFF
J gene: TRBJ2-7; clone size: NA; V gene: TRBV11-2; CDR3 protein: CASSRRGLAGDGYEQYF
J gene: TRBJ2-6; clone size: few; V gene: TRBV27; CDR3 protein: CASSIRDTLSGANVLTF
J gene: TRBJ2-1; clone size: NA; V gene: TRBV4-3; CDR3 protein: CASSQSTRTSGYNEQFF
J gene: TRBJ2-5; clone size: NA; V gene: TRBV6-4; CDR3 protein: CASSPGHGQETQYF
J gene: TRBJ2-1; clone size: NA; V gene: TRBV5-4; CDR3 protein: CASSPDRGRSNEQFF
J gene: TRBJ2-3; clone size: NA; V gene: TRBV9; CDR3 protein: CASSVGRTGTDTQYF
J gene: TRBJ1-1; clone size: NA; V gene: TRBV9; CDR3 protein: CASSVVVGPTEAFF
J gene: TRBJ2-1; clone size: once; V gene: TRBV2; CDR3 protein: CASSSGLGEQFF
J gene: TRBJ2-5; clone size: NA; V gene: TRBV7-9; CDR3 protein: CASGWDRGQETQYF
J gene: TRBJ2-7; clone size: NA; V gene: TRBV27; CDR3 protein: CASSLLREQYF
J gene: TRBJ2-5; clone size: NA; V gene: TRBV7-8; CDR3 protein: CASSLALRLQETQYF
J gene: TRBJ1-1; clone size: once; V gene: TRBV5-1; CDR3 protein: CASKGGSARGNTEAFF
J gene: TRBJ2-3; clone size: NA; V gene: TRBV9; CDR3 protein: CASSPSKGVGTDTQYF
J gene: TRBJ1-1; clone size: NA; V gene: TRBV15; CDR3 protein: CATSREGPRNTEAFF
J gene: TRBJ2-7; clone size: NA; V gene: TRBV5-1; CDR3 protein: CASSLGGQGISYEQYF
J gene: TRBJ2-2; clone size: NA; V gene: TRBV5-1; CDR3 protein: CASSSGTGATGELFF
J gene: TRBJ1-5; clone size: NA; V gene: TRBV4-3; CDR3 protein: CASSQDATGNQPQHF
J gene: TRBJ2-3; clone size: NA; V gene: TRBV11-1; CDR3 protein: CASSHGTSGRVGTDTQYF
J gene: TRBJ2-2; clone size: NA; V gene: TRBV5-4; CDR3 protein: CASRPDSGRFTGELFF
J gene: TRBJ2-7; clone size: NA; V gene: TRBV4-1; CDR3 protein: CASSQPILSGRLYEQYF
J gene: TRBJ1-5; clone size: NA; V gene: TRBV28; CDR3 protein: CASSPRDRVFYSNQPQHF
J gene: TRBJ2-2; clone size: NA; V gene: TRBV10-1; CDR3 protein: CASSESSTVNTGELFF
J gene: TRBJ2-1; clone size: NA; V gene: TRBV5-1; CDR3 protein: CASSFGGPTRRSYNEQFF
J gene: TRBJ2-5; clone size: NA; V gene: TRBV28; CDR3 protein: CASSLNRETQYF
J gene: TRBJ2-1; clone size: NA; V gene: TRBV5-1; CDR3 protein: CASSDLLAGGPDEQFF
J gene: TRBJ2-7; clone size: NA; V gene: TRBV7-9; CDR3 protein: CASSLAPGGPGRPTYEQYF
J gene: TRBJ2-7; clone size: NA; V gene: TRBV19; CDR3 protein: CARRHGFSSYEQYF
J gene: TRBJ1-1; clone size: few; V gene: TRBV13; CDR3 protein: CASSLGGAFF
J gene: TRBJ2-5; clone size: NA; V gene: TRBV14; CDR3 protein: CASSRQGFAQETQYF
J gene: TRBJ2-7; clone size: NA; V gene: TRBV6-6; CDR3 protein: CASRRGTGGPYEQYF
J gene: TRBJ1-5; clone size: few; V gene: TRBV6-5; CDR3 protein: CASRTLTAGDQPQHF
J gene: TRBJ2-7; clone size: once; V gene: TRBV7-3; CDR3 protein: CASSLTGGRSYEQYF
J gene: TRBJ1-1; clone size: NA; V gene: TRBV30; CDR3 protein: CAWSRTGGFFEAFF
J gene: TRBJ2-1; clone size: NA; V gene: TRBV5-8; CDR3 protein: CASSLYLLNNEQFF
J gene: TRBJ1-2; clone size: NA; V gene: TRBV5-6; CDR3 protein: CASSLFWQNYGYTF
J gene: TRBJ2-6; clone size: once; V gene: TRBV5-4; CDR3 protein: CASSPRDRGRVGANVLTF
J gene: TRBJ2-2; clone size: NA; V gene: TRBV4-2; CDR3 protein: CASSQDARVENTGELFF
J gene: TRBJ1-1; clone size: few; V gene: TRBV6-5; CDR3 protein: CASSYDRGGTEAFF